The entry below describes one T cell receptor beta chain. The trim removed 2 bases at V and 4 bases at J, leaving 7 bases unmatched. The CDR3 loop spans 15 amino acids. From germline, CDR1 is SGHVS and CDR2 FQNEAQ. Only in-frame clones appear in the TCRdb table, and some are missing; sequencing was by immunoSEQ multiplex PCR. The profile shows around 93,000 clones, around 79% of them singletons. The sample originates from a study of blood T cell repertoires in COVID-19. This chain joins TRBV7-8 and TRBJ2-7; 8 nucleotides match TRBD1. The receptor was isolated from a woman aged 80 or older with acute or convalescent COVID-19. The sequenced sample was peripheral blood. For the CDR3, the DNA is TGTGCCAGCAGCTTACGGACAGGGTTGAGTTACGAGCAGTACTTC. Its translation: CASSLRTGLSYEQYF.